This T cell receptor beta chain was captured by sequencing in a study of neurological immune-mediated disorders. Points from the study as a whole: The multiple sclerosis repertoire cluster had no association with any clinical or MRI feature.

Points on this clonotype: Its antigen is not known.

MiXCR was run by TCRdb on the 5' RACE reads, yielding one entry per CDR3 protein. In the table there are tens of thousands of distinct CDR3 sequences, approximately 4.5% of which are singletons. This CDR3 is built from 13 residues. Trimming left V 7 bases short and J 4 bases short, with 12 bases between. Germline V gene lookup returns CDR1 MNHEY and CDR2 SVGAGI. This rearrangement joins TRBV6-5 to TRBJ2-3, with a weak D call TRBD1 (5 bases). The sample consisted of PBMCs. The source is a woman aged 55 to 70 with multiple sclerosis. CDR3 bases: TGTGCCAGCACTCCCCAGGGCGCAGATACGCAGTATTTT. Residues: CASTPQGADTQYF.